These T cell receptor beta chains were read from a single sample in a study of blood T cell repertoires in COVID-19. Using immunoSEQ multiplex PCR, the repertoire was profiled, and TCRdb retains in-frame clones only, with some absent. The data show about 240,000 clones, with approximately 78% seen just once and 12% held by the top ten. Sequencing was carried out using peripheral blood. The origin of the receptors is a woman aged 60-75 years with active or convalescent COVID-19. CDR3s include the opening cysteine and the closing phenylalanine or tryptophan. The D gene is left open where the match is weak. A clone size is listed for some rows: how often the clone was seen (once, few, many), or a class if it is expanded.

V	D	J	size	CDR3	DNA
TRBV9	TRBD2	TRBJ2-1	.	CASSVGPSGANEQFF	TGTGCCAGCAGCGTAGGACCTAGCGGGGCCAATGAGCAGTTCTTC
TRBV7-8	.	TRBJ1-4	.	CASSSYREGEKLFF	TGTGCCAGCAGCTCGTACAGGGAAGGAGAAAAACTGTTTTTT
TRBV7-9	TRBD2	TRBJ2-3	.	CASSSGLAGGQTDTQYF	TGTGCCAGCAGCTCGGGACTAGCGGGGGGACAAACAGATACGCAGTATTTT
TRBV18	.	TRBJ2-2	.	CASSPRIANTGELFF	TGTGCCAGCTCCCCCAGGATAGCGAACACCGGGGAGCTGTTTTTT
TRBV7-2	.	TRBJ1-2	.	CASSLLSSYGYTF	TGTGCCAGCAGCTTGCTATCCTCTTATGGCTACACCTTC
TRBV5-4	TRBD1	TRBJ2-1	.	CASSLWGGQGAGNEQFF	TGTGCCAGCAGCTTGTGGGGGGGACAGGGAGCGGGAAATGAGCAGTTCTTC
TRBV23-1	.	TRBJ1-2	.	CASRRTQGGYGYTF	TGCGCCAGCAGAAGGACGCAGGGAGGCTATGGCTACACCTTC
TRBV5-1	.	TRBJ1-6	.	CASSPGRGSPLHF	TGCGCCAGCAGCCCCGGTAGAGGCTCACCCCTCCACTTT
TRBV6-5	.	TRBJ1-5	once	CASSTNNQPQHF	TGTGCCAGCAGTACAAACAATCAGCCCCAGCATTTT
TRBV19	.	TRBJ2-2	few	CASRTPGAGVAGELFF	TGTGCCAGTAGAACCCCAGGCGCAGGGGTAGCCGGGGAGCTGTTTTTT
TRBV11-1	TRBD1	TRBJ2-7	once	CASSGYGQGAPYEQYF	TGTGCCAGCAGCGGCTATGGACAGGGGGCGCCCTACGAGCAGTACTTC
TRBV2	TRBD1	TRBJ1-2	few	CASSKQGDGYGYTF	TGTGCCAGCAGTAAGCAGGGGGACGGCTATGGCTACACCTTC
TRBV5-4	TRBD2	TRBJ2-1	.	CASRMGSGGLYNEQFF	TGTGCCAGCAGGATGGGTAGCGGGGGATTATACAATGAGCAGTTCTTC
TRBV11-2	.	TRBJ1-2	.	CASSSLRGRALLGYTF	TGTGCCAGCAGCTCCCTCCGGGGGAGAGCTTTGCTGGGCTACACCTTC
TRBV7-6	.	TRBJ1-1	few	CASSLARNTEAFF	TGTGCCAGCAGCTTAGCCAGGAACACTGAAGCTTTCTTT
TRBV19	.	TRBJ1-1	.	CASRPQGRRTEAFF	TGTGCCAGTAGGCCACAGGGAAGGAGGACTGAAGCTTTCTTT
TRBV7-9	.	TRBJ1-2	.	CASSSNYGYTF	TGTGCCAGCAGTTCGAACTATGGCTACACCTTC
TRBV19	TRBD1	TRBJ1-3	.	CATGTGGTGNTIYF	TGTGCCACCGGGACAGGAGGAACTGGAAACACCATATATTTT
TRBV18	.	TRBJ2-7	.	CASSPRLDIYEQYF	TGTGCCAGCTCACCCCGCCTTGACATTTACGAGCAGTACTTC
TRBV6-5	.	TRBJ1-5	.	CASSYSGAGNQPQHF	TGTGCCAGCAGTTACTCGGGTGCGGGCAATCAGCCCCAGCATTTT
TRBV4-1	.	TRBJ1-1	.	CASSDSGTLNTEAFF	TGCGCCAGCAGCGATTCCGGGACATTGAACACTGAAGCTTTCTTT
TRBV6-5	TRBD1	TRBJ1-1	.	CASSPQQGDTEAFF	TGTGCCAGCAGCCCCCAACAGGGGGACACTGAAGCTTTCTTT
TRBV4-1	TRBD1	TRBJ1-2	.	CASSQGRGPYGYTF	TGCGCCAGCAGCCAAGGCAGGGGGCCTTATGGCTACACCTTC
TRBV12-3/TRBV12-4	.	TRBJ1-6	.	CASSKTRNSPLHF	TGTGCCAGCAGTAAAACGCGTAATTCACCCCTCCACTTT
TRBV18	TRBD1	TRBJ2-7	.	CASSRGQGVYEQYF	TGTGCCAGCTCACGGGGACAGGGAGTCTACGAGCAGTACTTC
TRBV11-2	.	TRBJ1-2	.	CASSLGGFYGYTF	TGTGCCAGCAGCTTAGGAGGGTTCTATGGCTACACCTTC
TRBV6-4	.	TRBJ1-2	.	CASRIQPTSNYGYTF	TGTGCCAGCAGGATACAGCCAACCTCTAACTATGGCTACACCTTC
TRBV2	TRBD1	TRBJ1-2	.	CAGQTGVRLDGYTF	TGTGCCGGCCAGACAGGGGTTAGATTGGATGGCTACACCTTC
TRBV19	.	TRBJ1-1	.	CASSIDRTGVMNTEAFF	TGTGCCAGTAGTATAGATCGAACAGGCGTCATGAACACTGAAGCTTTCTTT
TRBV4-1	.	TRBJ1-5	.	CASSQQGSQPQHF	TGCGCCAGCAGCCAACAGGGATCTCAGCCCCAGCATTTT
TRBV7-5	.	TRBJ2-1	.	CFGGMLTNSYNEQFF	TGCTTCGGGGGGATGCTCACGAACTCCTACAATGAGCAGTTCTTC
TRBV5-1	.	TRBJ1-6	.	CASSFGEPRNSPLHF	TGCGCCAGCAGCTTTGGGGAGCCCCGTAATTCACCCCTCCACTTT
TRBV6-5	TRBD1	TRBJ1-3	.	CASSYSKQGAGNTIYF	TGTGCCAGCAGTTACTCGAAACAGGGGGCTGGAAACACCATATATTTT
TRBV3-1/TRBV3-2	.	TRBJ1-2	.	CASSQDDGSGKGYTF	TGTGCCAGCAGCCAAGATGATGGGTCGGGGAAAGGCTACACCTTC
TRBV27	.	TRBJ2-3	few	CASIGQGRDTQYF	TGTGCCAGCATAGGGCAGGGGAGAGATACGCAGTATTTT
TRBV19	TRBD2	TRBJ2-1	.	CASSSGGPYNEQFF	TGTGCCAGTAGTAGCGGGGGACCCTACAATGAGCAGTTCTTC
TRBV9	TRBD1	TRBJ1-1	.	CASSPQGVGATEAFF	TGTGCCAGCAGCCCTCAGGGGGTGGGAGCCACTGAAGCTTTCTTT
TRBV7-6	.	TRBJ2-3	.	CASSRSGTQTDTQYF	TGTGCCAGCAGCCGCTCGGGAACTCAAACAGATACGCAGTATTTT
TRBV6-5	.	TRBJ2-7	.	CASSYTDRHYEQYF	TGTGCCAGCAGTTACACCGACAGACACTACGAGCAGTACTTC
TRBV9	.	TRBJ1-2	.	CASSVGTGNGYTF	TGTGCCAGCAGCGTAGGAACAGGGAATGGCTACACCTTC
TRBV9	.	TRBJ1-6	.	CASSVEQGGVSPLHF	TGTGCCAGCAGCGTCGAACAGGGAGGGGTGTCACCCCTCCACTTT
TRBV2	.	TRBJ1-5	.	CASREEEGLTQPQHF	TGTGCCAGCAGGGAAGAGGAGGGATTGACTCAGCCCCAGCATTTT
TRBV19	.	TRBJ2-7	.	CASSRQGKPYEQYF	TGTGCCAGTAGTCGTCAGGGAAAACCCTACGAGCAGTACTTC
TRBV27	.	TRBJ1-3	.	CASSLSGGTGNTIYF	TGTGCCAGCAGTTTATCTGGGGGGACTGGAAACACCATATATTTT
TRBV7-9	.	TRBJ2-5	.	CASSLRGQPQETQYF	TGTGCCAGCAGCTTACGCGGACAACCCCAAGAGACCCAGTACTTC
TRBV18	TRBD1	TRBJ2-7	.	CASSPLDRPSSYEQYF	TGTGCCAGCTCACCATTGGACAGGCCCTCCTCCTACGAGCAGTACTTC
TRBV15	.	TRBJ1-6	.	CATSRDRYNSPLHF	TGTGCCACCAGCAGAGACAGGTATAATTCACCCCTCCACTTT
TRBV6-6	.	TRBJ1-5	.	CASSYLGVGNQPQHF	TGTGCCAGCAGTTACCTAGGGGTGGGGAATCAGCCCCAGCATTTT
TRBV19	TRBD1	TRBJ2-6	.	CASSPGQGGPSGANVLTF	TGTGCCAGTAGTCCTGGACAGGGGGGTCCCTCTGGGGCCAACGTCCTGACTTTC
TRBV29-1	.	TRBJ1-4	.	CSVWGLNEKLFF	TGCAGCGTTTGGGGCCTTAATGAAAAACTGTTTTTT
TRBV10-2	.	TRBJ2-3	.	CASSPPQGRDTQYF	TGCGCCAGCAGTCCCCCCCAGGGGCGGGATACGCAGTATTTT
TRBV12-5	.	TRBJ2-4	.	CASAGGGGKNIQYF	TGTGCTAGTGCAGGCGGGGGCGGCAAAAACATTCAGTACTTC
TRBV11-2	.	TRBJ2-7	few	CASSLKTNYEQYF	TGTGCCAGCAGCTTAAAAACAAACTACGAGCAGTACTTC